This T cell receptor (beta chain) was observed in a study of CD8 T cells in Susac syndrome. Reverse transcription of 0.5 to 1 ug RNA was performed with random hexamers. TCRdb processed the immunoSEQ multiplex PCR reads anew with MiXCR; each CDR3 protein has one entry. The profile shows roughly 150,000 distinct CDR3 sequences, 90% to 95% of them singletons. This CDR3 comprises 15 residues. CDR1 is LGHDT and CDR2 is YNNKEL in the germline V gene (reference sequence). V trimming: 0 bases; J trimming: 6 bases; junction bases outside the gene matches: 6. This receptor was identified in a human donor in good health. Sequenced material: CD4+ T cells from PBMCs. The V and J genes are TRBV3-1 and TRBJ1-2; 8 nucleotides agree with TRBD1. CDR3 coding DNA: TGTGCCAGCAGCCAAGAGGACCAGGGGGCGAATGGCTACACCTTC. This sequence encodes CASSQEDQGANGYTF. Full variable domain (remainder filled in from reference TRBV3-1 and TRBJ1-2): DTAVSQTPKYLVTQMGNDKSIKCEQNLGHDTMYWYKQDSKKFLKIMFSYNNKELIINETVPNRFSPKSPDKAHLNLHINSLELGDSAVYFCASSQEDQGANGYTFGSGTRLTVV.